The 21 T cell receptor beta chains below were found in one sample sequenced in a study of metastatic and nonmetastatic thyroid tumors. Patients had received no treatment of any kind before thyroid surgery. TCRdb re-processed the PCR reads through MiXCR. This table has about 35,000 clones, more than 15% appearing once. Sequences were obtained from blood. These receptor sequences come from a female donor with papillary thyroid cancer or a benign thyroid nodule (not recorded which). Some clones in this sample may be carry-over from other donors' samples.

Many counts were recorded for this clone. The genes are TRBV27 and TRBJ2-7; no clear D gene. Per germline, CDR1 MNHEY and CDR2 SMNVEV (reference sequence). The CDR3 sequence is 13 residues long. V dropped 8 bases and J dropped 4 bases, with 15 bases sitting between them. CDR3 region: CASAPGPSYEQYF. In DNA, the CDR3 is TGTGCCAGCGCGCCGGGCCCTTCTTACGAGCAGTACTTC.

In the case of this clone: It may be a read error: a sequence one base away is much more abundant. The rearrangement links TRBV4-1 to TRBJ1-1, with TRBD1 as a possible D gene (5 bases). Germline V lookup: CDR1 MGHRA, CDR2 YSYEKL. The length of the CDR3 is 12 residues. V lost 4 bases and J 6 bases, leaving 9 bases between the germline ends. Here the CDR3 reads CASSLVTAEAFF. The CDR3 DNA follows: TGCGCCAGCAGCCTCGTGACAGCTGAAGCTTTCTTT.

This clone was observed a handful of times. This could be a read error, since a much larger clone is one nucleotide away. This sequence joins TRBV2 and TRBJ2-3; D unresolved. Germline assignment: CDR1 SNHLY and CDR2 FYNNEI. The V and J ends lost 0 bases and 14 bases respectively, with 15 bases between them. This CDR3 contains 13 residues. The CDR3 loop reads CASSEAAGLLWYF. The DNA for the CDR3 is TGTGCCAGCAGTGAAGCGGCAGGCCTCTTGTGGTATTTT.

The chain recombines TRBV15 with TRBJ2-7, with TRBD1 as a possible D gene (5 bases). Germline-derived CDR1 and CDR2 are LNHNV and YYDKDF (reference sequence). The V and J ends lost 9 bases and 3 bases respectively, with 18 bases between them. The CDR3 contains 14 residues. This CDR3 is CATSLQRGSYEQYF. The CDR3 bases are TGTGCCACAAGCCTTCAAAGGGGTAGCTACGAGCAGTACTTC.

This clone was seen at least ten times. The chain carries TRBV28 and TRBJ2-1; D may be TRBD2 (6 bases). Germline CDR1 MDHEN, CDR2 SYDVKM. V gave up 5 bases and J gave up 3 bases, with 8 bases separating them. The CDR3 extends over 13 amino acids. The CDR3 sequence: CASSGTFYNEQFF. For the CDR3, the DNA is TGTGCCAGCAGTGGGACTTTCTACAATGAGCAGTTCTTC.

About this clone: A much larger clonotype is one base distant, so this may be a read error. This rearrangement joins TRBV7-2 to TRBJ2-4; TRBD2 matches at 11 bases. Germline V lookup: CDR1 SGHTA, CDR2 FQGNSA. The CDR3 loop spans 17 amino acids. V gave up 3 bases and J gave up 2 bases; unmatched junction bases: 6. The CDR3 DNA is TGTGCCAGCAGCTTTTTAGCGGGAGGGCCGCCCAAAAACATTCAGTACTTC. It specifies CASSFLAGGPPKNIQYF.

This chain joins TRBV24-1 and TRBJ2-3, with 9 bases aligning to TRBD2. V dropped 6 bases and J dropped 1; count of bases not matched to a gene: 7. Germline lookup yields CDR1 KGHDR and CDR2 SFDVKD. CDR3 length equals 16 residues. CDR3 residues: CATSYSRTSGTDTQYF. CDR3 DNA sequence: TGTGCCACCAGTTACTCCAGGACTAGCGGCACAGATACGCAGTATTTT.

This clone came up many times. The J gene is TRBJ1-6, the V gene TRBV19, with TRBD1 identical over 10 bases. This CDR3 region has 13 residues. Unmatched junction bases numbered 7, after V lost 10 bases and J lost 10 bases. Germline CDR1 LNHDA, CDR2 SQIVND (reference sequence). In nucleotides, the CDR3 is TGTGCCACCGGGACAGGGGTTGGGTCACCCCTCCACTTT. It codes for CATGTGVGSPLHF.

A word on this clone: The same CDR3 arises from other DNA sequences in this sample as well. The chain carries TRBV7-3 and TRBJ2-1; D is perhaps TRBD1 or TRBD2 (6 bases each). V lost 0 bases, J lost 7 bases, and 13 bases lay in between. Germline V gene sequence: CDR1 SGHTA, CDR2 FQGTGA. The CDR3 contains 15 residues. CDR3 DNA: TGTGCCAGCAGCTTAACGGGGGGCCCCGAAAATGAGCAGTTCTTC. Translation gives CASSLTGGPENEQFF.

In this sample, this clone turned up many times. The J gene is TRBJ2-6, the V gene TRBV6-1; TRBD2 matches 8 bases. The germline CDR1 and CDR2 sequences are MNHNS and SASEGT. V lost 2 bases to trimming and J lost 4 bases; unmatched junction nucleotides: 10. This CDR3 contains 18 residues. The CDR3 DNA reads TGTGCCAGCAGTGAACCCCCGGGAGGGTTTAAAGGGGCCAACGTCCTGACTTTC. Translation gives CASSEPPGGFKGANVLTF.

This clone was counted at least ten times. This chain joins TRBV18 and TRBJ2-5; D could derive from TRBD1 or TRBD2 (6 bases each). Looked up from germline, CDR1 is KGHSH and CDR2 is LQKENI. The length of the CDR3 is 14 residues. Trimming took 5 bases from V and 2 from J, leaving 12 bases between them. In DNA, the CDR3 is TGTGCCAGCTCAACGGACAGCGGGCAAGAGACCCAGTACTTC. Encoded protein: CASSTDSGQETQYF.

In this sample, this clone is medium-sized. The V call is TRBV24-1, the J call TRBJ2-7; TRBD1 matches at 7 bases. This CDR3 has 14 amino acids. Germline V gene sequence: CDR1 KGHDR, CDR2 SFDVKD. The junction had 7 bases not matched to a gene; V was cut back by 7 bases and J by 2 bases. CDR3 region: CATSSTDRPYEQYF. CDR3 coding DNA: TGTGCCACCAGCTCCACGGACAGGCCCTACGAGCAGTACTTC.

The chain couples TRBV12-3 or TRBV12-4 to TRBJ2-6; TRBD1 agrees at 12 bases. J was trimmed by 1 base and V by 10 bases; bases with no gene match: 5. CDR3 size: 16 residues. The CDR3: CANVGQGASGANVLTF. CDR3 DNA: TGTGCCAACGTGGGACAGGGGGCTTCTGGGGCCAACGTCCTGACTTTC.

Many counts were recorded for this clone. The V gene is TRBV5-1, the J gene TRBJ2-7; TRBD2 agrees at 9 bases. The V segment lost 4 bases and the J segment 3 bases; nucleotides outside the gene matches: 8. There are 15 residues in the CDR3. Germline V lookup: CDR1 SGHRS, CDR2 YFSETQ. The CDR3 nucleotides read TGCGCCAGCAGCCATTCTAGCGGGGAACACTACGAGCAGTACTTC. Its translation: CASSHSSGEHYEQYF.

The chain carries TRBV19 and TRBJ2-7, with 12 bases that match TRBD1. Germline V gene data show CDR1 as LNHDA and CDR2 as SQIVND (reference sequence). This CDR3 spans 16 amino acids. V shed 4 bases, J shed 3 bases, and the junction held 7 bases outside the gene matches. The CDR3 sequence is CASSRAGQGAIYEQYF. For the CDR3, the DNA is TGTGCCAGTAGTAGGGCGGGACAGGGGGCTATCTACGAGCAGTACTTC. Using reference TRBV19 and TRBJ2-7 for the parts outside the CDR3, the full variable domain is DGGITQSPKYLFRKEGQNVTLSCEQNLNHDAMYWYRQDPGQGLRLIYYSQIVNDFQKGDIAEGYSVSREKKESFPLTVTSAQKNPTAFYLCASSRAGQGAIYEQYFGPGTRLTVT.

This clone has only a few counts. The rearrangement links TRBV28 to TRBJ2-1; tentatively, D is TRBD1 (6 bases). This CDR3 region has 15 residues. The V end was cut by 6 bases, the J end by 4 bases, with 16 bases between. Germline V gives CDR1 MDHEN, CDR2 SYDVKM. The CDR3 sequence: CASRPPGAIYNEQFF. In DNA, the CDR3 is TGTGCCAGCAGGCCCCCAGGGGCAATATACAATGAGCAGTTCTTC.

As regards this clone: At one end, the junction sequence differs from germline, possibly due to a read error. The chain carries TRBV19 and TRBJ2-6; TRBD1 matches at 8 bases. Germline V gene data show CDR1 as LNHDA and CDR2 as SQIVND (reference sequence). The CDR3 length is 18 residues. Written as DNA, the CDR3 is TGTGCCAGTAGTATGCGGACAGGGAGGAGTTCTGTGGCCAACGTCCTTACTTTC. This gives the protein CASSMRTGRSSVANVLTF.

This clone was counted many times. As DNA, the CDR3 is TGTGCCTGGAGTGTTTTTTCAGGGCGACGTGAAAAACTGTTTTTT. Amino acids: CAWSVFSGRREKLFF. V gene TRBV30 combines with J gene TRBJ1-4, with a tentative D call TRBD1 (5 bases). The CDR3 extends over 15 amino acids. Trimming left V 0 bases short and J 7 bases short, with 15 bases between. Germline V lookup: CDR1 GTSNPN, CDR2 SVGIG (reference sequence).

This clone was found many times. The chain uses TRBV20-1 and TRBJ1-5; D may be TRBD1 (5 bases). In germline, CDR1 is DFQATT, CDR2 SNEGSKA (reference sequence). This CDR3 has 14 amino acids. V was shortened by 3 bases and J by 0 bases, with 9 bases between the two germline ends. This CDR3 reads CSASATDSNQPQHF. CDR3 coding DNA: TGCAGTGCTAGTGCGACAGATAGCAATCAGCCCCAGCATTTT.

This clone was seen at least ten times. The chain has TRBV18 and TRBJ2-2, with no clear D. CDR1 KGHSH and CDR2 LQKENI come from the germline V gene. Trimming removed 3 bases at V and 6 bases at J, with 11 bases between. This CDR3 is 14 amino acids long. The CDR3 protein is CASSPSVSPGELFF. The CDR3 DNA is TGTGCCAGCTCACCTAGTGTCAGTCCCGGGGAGCTGTTTTTT. Using reference TRBV18 and TRBJ2-2 for the parts outside the CDR3, the full variable domain is NAGVMQNPRHLVRRRGQEARLRCSPMKGHSHVYWYRQLPEEGLKFMVYLQKENIIDESGMPKERFSAEFPKEGPSILRIQQVVRGDSAAYFCASSPSVSPGELFFGEGSRLTVL.

Comment on this clone: One junction end disagrees with the germline gene, perhaps due to a read error. The chain has TRBV7-2 and TRBJ2-7; weak D call: TRBD1 (5 bases). The CDR3 length is 13 residues. Germline V gene lookup returns CDR1 SGHTA and CDR2 FQGNSA. CDR3 coding DNA: TGTGCCAGCAGCTATGACAGATCCTACGGGCAGTACTTC. Protein sequence: CASSYDRSYGQYF.